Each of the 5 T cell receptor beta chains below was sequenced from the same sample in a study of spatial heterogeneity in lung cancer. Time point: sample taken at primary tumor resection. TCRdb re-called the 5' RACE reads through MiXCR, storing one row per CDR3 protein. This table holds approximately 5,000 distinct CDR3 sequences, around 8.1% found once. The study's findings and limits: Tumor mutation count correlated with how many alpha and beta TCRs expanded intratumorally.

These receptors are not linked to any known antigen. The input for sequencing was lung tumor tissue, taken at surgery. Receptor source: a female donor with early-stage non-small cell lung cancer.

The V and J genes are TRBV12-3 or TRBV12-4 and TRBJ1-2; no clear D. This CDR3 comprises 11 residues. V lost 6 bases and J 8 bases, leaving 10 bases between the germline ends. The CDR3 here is CASSRIIGYTF. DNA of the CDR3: TGTGCCAGCAGCCGTATCATAGGCTACACCTTC.

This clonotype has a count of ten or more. CDR3 sequence: CATSSGDSNYGYTF. The CDR3 DNA sequence: TGTGCCACCAGTTCAGGGGATTCTAACTATGGCTACACCTTC. The gene calls are TRBV24-1 and TRBJ1-2; D may be TRBD1 (6 bases). V was clipped by 6 bases and J by 0 bases, with 10 bases between them. CDR1 and CDR2 from the germline V gene are KGHDR and SFDVKD. There are 14 residues in the CDR3.

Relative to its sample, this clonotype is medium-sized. CDR3 sequence reads: CASSLVPGPPDRSTNEKLFF. The CDR3 DNA follows: TGTGCCAGCAGCTTAGTTCCGGGACCGCCCGATCGGTCAACTAATGAAAAACTGTTTTTT. The J gene is TRBJ1-4, the V gene TRBV7-2, with D tentatively TRBD1 (5 bases). Trimming shortened V by 1 base and J by 0 bases, and 21 bases separated the two germline ends. CDR1 is SGHTA and CDR2 is FQGNSA in the germline V gene. The CDR3 loop spans 20 amino acids.

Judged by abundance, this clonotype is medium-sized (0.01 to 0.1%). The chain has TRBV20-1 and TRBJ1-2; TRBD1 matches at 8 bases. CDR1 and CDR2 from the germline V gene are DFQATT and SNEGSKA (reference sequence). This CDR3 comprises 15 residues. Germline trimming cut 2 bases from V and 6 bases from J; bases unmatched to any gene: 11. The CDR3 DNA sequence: TGCAGTGCTAGAACCCCAGGGGGCGGTGTGGATGGCTACACCTTC. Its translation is CSARTPGGGVDGYTF.

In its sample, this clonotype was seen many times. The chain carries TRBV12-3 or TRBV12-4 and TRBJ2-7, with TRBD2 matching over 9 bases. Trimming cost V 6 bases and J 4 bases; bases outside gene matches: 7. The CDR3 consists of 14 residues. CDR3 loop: CASRYSGSEYEQYF. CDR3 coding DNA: TGTGCCAGCAGATATAGCGGGAGTGAGTACGAGCAGTACTTC.